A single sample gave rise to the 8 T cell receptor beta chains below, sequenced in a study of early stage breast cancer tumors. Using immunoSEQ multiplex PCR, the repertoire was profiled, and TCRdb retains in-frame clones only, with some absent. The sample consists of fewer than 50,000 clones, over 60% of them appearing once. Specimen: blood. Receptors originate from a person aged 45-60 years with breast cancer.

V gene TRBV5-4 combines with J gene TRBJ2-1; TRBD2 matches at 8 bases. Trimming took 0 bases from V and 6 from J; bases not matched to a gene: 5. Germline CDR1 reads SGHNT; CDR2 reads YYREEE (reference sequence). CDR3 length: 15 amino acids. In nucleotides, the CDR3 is TGTGCCAGCAGCTTGGTGGGTAGCGGGATCAATGAGCAGTTCTTC. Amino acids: CASSLVGSGINEQFF.

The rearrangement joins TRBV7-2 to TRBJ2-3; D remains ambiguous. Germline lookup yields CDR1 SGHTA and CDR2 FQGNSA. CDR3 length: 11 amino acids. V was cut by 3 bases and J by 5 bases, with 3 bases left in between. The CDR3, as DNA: TGTGCCAGCAGCTTGCGAGATACGCAGTATTTT. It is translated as CASSLRDTQYF.

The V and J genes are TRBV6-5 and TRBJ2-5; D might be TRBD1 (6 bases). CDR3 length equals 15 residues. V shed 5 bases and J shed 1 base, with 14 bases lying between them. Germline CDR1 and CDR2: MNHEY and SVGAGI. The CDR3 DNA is TGTGCCAGCAGTCAGCTCAGGGGCGTCCAAGAGACCCAGTACTTC. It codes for CASSQLRGVQETQYF.

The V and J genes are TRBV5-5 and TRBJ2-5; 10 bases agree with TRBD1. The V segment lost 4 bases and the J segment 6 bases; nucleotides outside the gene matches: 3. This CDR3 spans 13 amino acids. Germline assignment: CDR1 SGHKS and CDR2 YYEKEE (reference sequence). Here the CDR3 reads CASSETGGKTQYF. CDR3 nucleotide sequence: TGTGCCAGCAGCGAGACAGGGGGCAAGACCCAGTACTTC.

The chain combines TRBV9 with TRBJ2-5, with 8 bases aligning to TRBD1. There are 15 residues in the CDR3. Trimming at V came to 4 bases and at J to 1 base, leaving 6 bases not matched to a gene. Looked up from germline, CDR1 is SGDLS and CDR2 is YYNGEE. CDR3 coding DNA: TGTGCCAGCAGCCTACACAGGGGGGTCCAAGAGACCCAGTACTTC. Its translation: CASSLHRGVQETQYF.

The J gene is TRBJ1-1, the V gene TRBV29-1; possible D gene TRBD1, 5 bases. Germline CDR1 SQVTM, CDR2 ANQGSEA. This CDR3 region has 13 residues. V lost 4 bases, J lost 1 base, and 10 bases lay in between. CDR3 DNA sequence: TGCAGCGTTGCTTGGACACCGAACACTGAAGCTTTCTTT. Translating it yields CSVAWTPNTEAFF.

This CDR3 reads CASSPSGTGLGNTEAFF. In DNA form, the CDR3 reads TGTGCCAGCAGTCCATCCGGGACAGGGCTGGGGAACACTGAAGCTTTCTTT. The rearrangement joins TRBV27 to TRBJ1-1, with 9 bases that match TRBD1. Germline CDR1 and CDR2: MNHEY and SMNVEV (reference sequence). Trimming took 5 bases from V and 1 from J; bases not matched to a gene: 11. The CDR3 runs 17 residues.

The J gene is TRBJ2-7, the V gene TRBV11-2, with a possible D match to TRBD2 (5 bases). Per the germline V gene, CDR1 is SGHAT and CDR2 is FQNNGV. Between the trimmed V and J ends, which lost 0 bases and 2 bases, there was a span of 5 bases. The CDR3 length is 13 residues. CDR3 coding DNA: TGTGCCAGCAGCTTAGAACTAGCCTACGAGCAGTACGTC. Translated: CASSLELAYEQYV.